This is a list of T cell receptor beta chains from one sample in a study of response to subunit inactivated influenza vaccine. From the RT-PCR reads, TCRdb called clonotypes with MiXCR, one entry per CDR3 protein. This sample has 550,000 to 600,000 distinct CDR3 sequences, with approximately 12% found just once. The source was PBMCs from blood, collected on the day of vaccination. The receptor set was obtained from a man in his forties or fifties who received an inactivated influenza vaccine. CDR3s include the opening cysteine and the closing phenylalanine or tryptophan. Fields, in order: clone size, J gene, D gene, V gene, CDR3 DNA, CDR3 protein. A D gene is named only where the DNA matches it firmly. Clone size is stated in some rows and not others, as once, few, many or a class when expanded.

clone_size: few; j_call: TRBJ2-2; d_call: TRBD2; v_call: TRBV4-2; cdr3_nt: TGTGCCAGCAGCCCGGGGGGTCTAGCGGGGGGCAACACCGGGGAGCTGTTTTTT; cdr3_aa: CASSPGGLAGGNTGELFF
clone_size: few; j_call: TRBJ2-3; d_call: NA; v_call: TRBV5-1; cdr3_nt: TGCGCCAGCAGCTTGGTGTTAGCGGATACAGATACGCAGTATTTT; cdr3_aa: CASSLVLADTDTQYF
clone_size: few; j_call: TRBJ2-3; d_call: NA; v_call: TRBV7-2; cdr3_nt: TGTGCCAGCAGCTTAGCGCGGGGGCCCCACGATACGCAGTATTTT; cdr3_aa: CASSLARGPHDTQYF
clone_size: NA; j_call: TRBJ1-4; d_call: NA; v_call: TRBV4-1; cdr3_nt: TGCGCCAGCAGCCAAGAGGCGTCGCGAAAACTGTTTTTT; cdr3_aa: CASSQEASRKLFF
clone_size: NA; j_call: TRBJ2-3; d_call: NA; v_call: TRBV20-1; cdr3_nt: TGCAGCGCTAGAACAGCAACGACAGATACGCAGTATTTT; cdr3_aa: CSARTATTDTQYF
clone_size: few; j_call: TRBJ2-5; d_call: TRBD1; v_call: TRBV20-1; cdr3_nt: TGCAGTGCTAGGCCTCCGGGACAGGGGAGGACAGAGACCCAGTACTTC; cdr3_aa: CSARPPGQGRTETQYF
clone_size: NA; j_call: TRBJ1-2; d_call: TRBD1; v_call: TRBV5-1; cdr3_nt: TGCGCCAGCAGCCCCCTCCCCGGGACAGCCTTGAATGGCTACACCTTC; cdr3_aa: CASSPLPGTALNGYTF
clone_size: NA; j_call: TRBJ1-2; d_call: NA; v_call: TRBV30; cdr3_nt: TGTGCCTGGAACCGGGGTTCTAACTATGGCTACACCTTC; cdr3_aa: CAWNRGSNYGYTF
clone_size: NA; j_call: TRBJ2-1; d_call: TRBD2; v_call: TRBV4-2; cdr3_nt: TGTGCCAGCAGCCAAGATATGGCGGGGGGGCGGAATGAGCAGTTCTTC; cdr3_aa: CASSQDMAGGRNEQFF
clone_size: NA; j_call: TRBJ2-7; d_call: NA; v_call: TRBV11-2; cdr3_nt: TGTGCCAGCAGCTTAGATCGACCAGGGAGGTACGAGCAGTACTTC; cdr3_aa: CASSLDRPGRYEQYF
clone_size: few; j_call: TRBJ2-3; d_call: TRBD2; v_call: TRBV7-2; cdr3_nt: TGTGCCAGCAGCGCACGACTAGCGGGAGGGGTTAAAGATACGCAGTATTTT; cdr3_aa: CASSARLAGGVKDTQYF
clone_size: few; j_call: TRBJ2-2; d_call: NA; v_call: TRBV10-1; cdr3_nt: TGCGCCAGCAGTGAGACGGTAATCCTCGGGGGCCCGAACACCGGGGAGCTGTTTTTT; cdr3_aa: CASSETVILGGPNTGELFF
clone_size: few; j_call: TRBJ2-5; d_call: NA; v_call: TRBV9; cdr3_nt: TGTGCCAGCAGCGTAGGCCCAGAGACCCAGTACTTC; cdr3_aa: CASSVGPETQYF
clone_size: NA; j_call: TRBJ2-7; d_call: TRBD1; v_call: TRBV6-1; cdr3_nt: TGTGCCAGCAGTGAATCCTTGGGACAGGGTTCCTACGAGCAGTACTTC; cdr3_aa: CASSESLGQGSYEQYF
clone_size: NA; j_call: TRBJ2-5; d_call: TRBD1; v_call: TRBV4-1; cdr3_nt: TGCGCCAGCAGCCACCCGGACGGACAGGGCCAAGAGACCCAGTACTTC; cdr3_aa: CASSHPDGQGQETQYF
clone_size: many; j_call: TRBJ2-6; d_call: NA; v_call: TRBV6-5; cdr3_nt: TGTGCCAGCAGTTTTAGGGGGGCCCTAGGTGGCGGGGCCAACGTCCTGACTTTC; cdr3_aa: CASSFRGALGGGANVLTF
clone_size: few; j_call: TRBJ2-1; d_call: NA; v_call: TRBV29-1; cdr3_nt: TGCAGCGTCCTAGGGGGTGGTGAGCAGTTCTTC; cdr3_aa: CSVLGGGEQFF
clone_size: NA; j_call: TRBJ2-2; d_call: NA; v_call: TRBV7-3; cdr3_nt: TGTGCCAGCAGCCTACTGGCCGCGACCGGGGAGCTGTTTTTT; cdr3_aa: CASSLLAATGELFF
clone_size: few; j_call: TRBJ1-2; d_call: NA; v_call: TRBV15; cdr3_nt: TGTGCCACCAGCAGAGCTTTGGTGGGCTATGGCTACACCTTC; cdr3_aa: CATSRALVGYGYTF
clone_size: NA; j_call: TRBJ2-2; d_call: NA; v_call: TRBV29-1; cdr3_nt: TGCAGCGTTAAAGGACAGAGTAGAACCGGGGAGCTGTTTTTT; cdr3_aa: CSVKGQSRTGELFF
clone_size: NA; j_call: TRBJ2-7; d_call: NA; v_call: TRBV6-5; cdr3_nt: TGTGCCAGCAGTTACCGAACGGGGCGGACCTACGAGCAGTACTTC; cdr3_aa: CASSYRTGRTYEQYF
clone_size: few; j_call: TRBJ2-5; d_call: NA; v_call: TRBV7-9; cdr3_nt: TGTGCCCTTCGGACCGGGGAGACCCAGTACTTC; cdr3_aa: CALRTGETQYF
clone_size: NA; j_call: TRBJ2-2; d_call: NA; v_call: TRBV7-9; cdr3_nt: TGTGCCAGCAACGGCAGGTGGAACACCGGGGAGCTGTTTTTT; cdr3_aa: CASNGRWNTGELFF
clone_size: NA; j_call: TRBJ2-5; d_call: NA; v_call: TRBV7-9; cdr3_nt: TGTGCCAGCAGCTTATTGTTCGGGGTCGGGGAGACCCAGTACTTC; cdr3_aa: CASSLLFGVGETQYF